The entry below describes one T cell receptor beta chain. Its antigen is not identified. The PCR used 60 Vbeta and 13 Jbeta primers. Only in-frame clones appear in the TCRdb table, and some are missing; sequencing was by immunoSEQ multiplex PCR. The sample includes approximately 24,000 clones, 70% of them seen just once. This sample was taken from a study of cytomegalovirus exposure and HLA in healthy donors. Trimming removed 7 bases from V and 6 bases from J, with 9 bases in between. Germline CDR1 reads MNHNS; CDR2 reads SASEGT. The CDR3 sequence is 11 residues long. Overall study findings and caveats: Sequencing artifact likely explains a cluster of highly shared sequence variants.

The TCR was taken from a woman in her 50s in good health and CMV-seronegative. The specimen was PBMCs. The chain recombines TRBV6-1 with TRBJ1-2, with TRBD1 as a possible D gene (5 bases). In DNA, the CDR3 is TGTGCCAGCAAACGGGGGAATGGCTACACCTTC. This encodes CASKRGNGYTF.